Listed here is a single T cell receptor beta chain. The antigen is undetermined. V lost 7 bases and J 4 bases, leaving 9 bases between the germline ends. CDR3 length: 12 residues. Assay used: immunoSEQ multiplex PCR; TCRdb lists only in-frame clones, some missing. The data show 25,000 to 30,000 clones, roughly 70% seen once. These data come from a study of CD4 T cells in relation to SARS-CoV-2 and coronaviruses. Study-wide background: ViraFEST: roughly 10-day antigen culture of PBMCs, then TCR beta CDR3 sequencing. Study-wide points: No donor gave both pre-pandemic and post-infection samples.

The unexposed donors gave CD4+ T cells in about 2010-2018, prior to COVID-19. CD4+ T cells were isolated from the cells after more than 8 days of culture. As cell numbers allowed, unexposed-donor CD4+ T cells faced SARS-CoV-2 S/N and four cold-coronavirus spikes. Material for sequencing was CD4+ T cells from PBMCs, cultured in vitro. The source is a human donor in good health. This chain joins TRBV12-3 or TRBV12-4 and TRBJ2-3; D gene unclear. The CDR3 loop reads CASNSPPDTQYF. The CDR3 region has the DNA TGTGCCAGCAATTCCCCCCCAGATACGCAGTATTTT.